The sequence of this T cell receptor beta chain was determined in a study of cytomegalovirus exposure and HLA in healthy donors. Overall study findings and caveats: CMV antigen specificity of a few CMV-associated chains was confirmed in vitro. The investigators catalogued 180 or so TCR beta chains as cytomegalovirus-associated.

CDR1 SGHAT and CDR2 FQDESV come from the germline V gene (reference sequence). The CDR3 consists of 12 residues. The germline V and J ends were trimmed by 4 bases and 6 bases, with 6 bases remaining between them. The method was immunoSEQ multiplex PCR; TCRdb's version includes in-frame clones alone and lacks a portion of them. The sample lists about 110,000 clones, roughly 90% occurring once. Of note for this clone: What it binds is unknown.

The donors were members of the validation cohort comprising over a hundred subjects, separate from the approximately 630-subject first cohort. The sample taken for sequencing was PBMCs. The genes are TRBV11-1 and TRBJ2-2, with D uncertain. This sequence originates from a woman aged 18-29 years in good health and CMV-seronegative. The CDR3 nucleotides read TGTGCCAGCAGCTGGGCTCCCGGGGAGCTGTTTTTT. Translating gives CASSWAPGELFF. The variable domain in full, completed from reference TRBV11-1 and TRBJ2-2, reads EAEVAQSPRYKITEKSQAVAFWCDPISGHATLYWYRQILGQGPELLVQFQDESVVDDSQLPKDRFSAERLKGVDSTLKIQPAELGDSAMYLCASSWAPGELFFGEGSRLTVL.